The clone carrying this T cell receptor beta chain was observed at least ten times. Antigen: not known. This entry belongs to a study of T cell repertoires in cytomegalovirus infection. General observations from the study: Clonotype analysis showed dominance of the ex vivo response by HLA-C-restricted CMV-specific TCR beta clonotypes.

TCRdb processed the reads anew with MiXCR; each CDR3 protein has one entry. The sample gives 310,000 or so distinct CDR3 sequences, around 9.6% of which show up once; around 2.6% is in the top ten. The germline CDR1 and CDR2 sequences are DFQATT and SNEGSKA (reference sequence). Deletions cut 2 bases from V and 4 bases from J, with 17 bases between. The CDR3 runs 15 residues. Input material: PBMCs. The genes are TRBV20-1 and TRBJ1-2; D perhaps matches TRBD1 (6 bases). This clonotype was obtained from a human donor in good health (CMV status not recorded). Some clones in this sample may be carry-over from other donors' samples. CDR3 DNA sequence: TGCAGTGCTAGAAATTCAGGGGCGGTGAGCTATGGCTACACCTTC. This translates into CSARNSGAVSYGYTF.